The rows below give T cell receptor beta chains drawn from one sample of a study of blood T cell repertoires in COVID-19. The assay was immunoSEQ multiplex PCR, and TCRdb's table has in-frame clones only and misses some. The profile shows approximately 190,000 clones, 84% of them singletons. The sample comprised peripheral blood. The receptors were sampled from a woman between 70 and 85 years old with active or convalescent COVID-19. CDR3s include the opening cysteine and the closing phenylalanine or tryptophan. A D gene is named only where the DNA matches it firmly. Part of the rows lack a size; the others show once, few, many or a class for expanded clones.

TGTGCCAGCAGTTTAAGCAGGACCGGGGAGCTGTTTTTT CASSLSRTGELFF few TRBJ2-2 NA TRBV12-3/TRBV12-4
TGTGCCAGCAGCGGAGTAGCGGGAGACGTCACCGGGGAGCTGTTTTTT CASSGVAGDVTGELFF NA TRBJ2-2 TRBD2 TRBV7-2
TGTGCCAGCAGCTTAGTTACTAGCGGGAGCGATGAGCAGTTCTTC CASSLVTSGSDEQFF NA TRBJ2-1 TRBD2 TRBV7-2
TGTGCCAGCTCACCACCTTGGGGGCTCTACGAGCAGTACTTC CASSPPWGLYEQYF NA TRBJ2-7 NA TRBV18
TGTGCTCTCCAGAGACAGTACCAAGAGACCCAGTACTTC CALQRQYQETQYF NA TRBJ2-5 NA TRBV6-5
TGTGCCAGCAGTGGATTCCGGAGGAAGGCTCTCACTGAAGCTTTCTTT CASSGFRRKALTEAFF NA TRBJ1-1 NA TRBV28
TGCGCCAGCAGCTCAGGACAGGGAAATGAAAAACTGTTTTTT CASSSGQGNEKLFF NA TRBJ1-4 TRBD1 TRBV5-1
TGTGCCAGTAGTATAGGGCATAGCAATCAGCCCCAGCATTTT CASSIGHSNQPQHF NA TRBJ1-5 NA TRBV19
TGCGCCAGCAGCCAGGGCGGATATGGCTACACCTTC CASSQGGYGYTF once TRBJ1-2 NA TRBV5-1
TGTGCCAGCAGCTTTGGGGGCAGTTCAGATACGCAGTATTTT CASSFGGSSDTQYF few TRBJ2-3 NA TRBV7-9
TGTGCCAGCAGCCAAGCGGTAGTAGCGGGAGGGAACAATGAGCAGTTCTTC CASSQAVVAGGNNEQFF NA TRBJ2-1 TRBD2 TRBV4-2
TGTGCCAGCAGCGTAGAAGGGGGAGAGACCCAGTACTTC CASSVEGGETQYF NA TRBJ2-5 NA TRBV9
TGTGCCAGCATGCCTAAGGGGCAGAGCTATTCACCCCTCCACTTT CASMPKGQSYSPLHF NA TRBJ1-6 NA TRBV27